Below, one TCR beta chain is given with its context. This sample was included in a study of blood T cells in healthy people across ages. Trimming left V 3 bases short and J 1 base short, with 20 bases between. The germline CDR1 and CDR2 sequences are SGHTA and FQGNSA. This CDR3 has 18 amino acids. With a J-beta primer mix and a sample-barcoded 5' primer, a second PCR ran about 7 to 12 cycles. Using its own MiXCR run on the 5' RACE reads, TCRdb lists one record per CDR3 protein. The table includes around 1,600,000 distinct CDR3 sequences, approximately 43% detected once. The TCR comes from a woman aged 18-29 years in good health. This chain connects TRBV7-2 to TRBJ2-3; a weak D match, TRBD2 (5 bases). The sample taken for sequencing was blood. CDR3 coding DNA: TGTGCCAGCAGCTTCCGACTACCGAATTCTCAGCGCACAGATACGCAGTATTTT. It codes for CASSFRLPNSQRTDTQYF.